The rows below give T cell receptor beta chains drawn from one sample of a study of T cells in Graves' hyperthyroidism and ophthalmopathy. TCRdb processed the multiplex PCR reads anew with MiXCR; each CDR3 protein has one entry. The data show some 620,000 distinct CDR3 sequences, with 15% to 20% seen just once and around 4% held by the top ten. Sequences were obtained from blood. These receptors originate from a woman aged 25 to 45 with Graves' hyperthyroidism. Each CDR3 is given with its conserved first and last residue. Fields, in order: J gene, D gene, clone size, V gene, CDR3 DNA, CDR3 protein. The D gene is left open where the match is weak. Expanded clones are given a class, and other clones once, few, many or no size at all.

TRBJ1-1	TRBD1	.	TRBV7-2	TGTGCCAGCAGCTTCGGGACAGGGGGCCTGAACACTGAAGCTTTCTTT	CASSFGTGGLNTEAFF
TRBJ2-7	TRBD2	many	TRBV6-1	TGTGCCAGCGTTGCACTAGCGGGAGTCTCCTACGAGCAGTACTTC	CASVALAGVSYEQYF
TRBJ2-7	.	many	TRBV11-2	TGTGCCAGCAGCTTAGTTGGCGGGTTGGGGGGCTGGAGGAACGAGCAGTACTTC	CASSLVGGLGGWRNEQYF
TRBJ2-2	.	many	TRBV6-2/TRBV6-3	TGTGCCAGCGGTGGATCGGACTCGCCCGGGGAGCTGTTTTTT	CASGGSDSPGELFF
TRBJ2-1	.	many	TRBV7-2	TGTGCAACCGGAGACCCTGAAAGGAGCAATGAGCAGTTCTTC	CATGDPERSNEQFF
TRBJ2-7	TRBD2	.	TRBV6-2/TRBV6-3	TGTGCCAGCAGTTACCTAACTAGCGGGAGATTCCACAAGCAGTACTTC	CASSYLTSGRFHKQYF
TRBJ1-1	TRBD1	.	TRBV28	TGTGCCAGCAGTCCAGATTGGGGACAGTCGGGCACTGAAGCTTTCTTT	CASSPDWGQSGTEAFF
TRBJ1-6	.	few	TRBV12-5	TGTGCTAGTGGCACAGAATCACCCCTCCACTTT	CASGTESPLHF
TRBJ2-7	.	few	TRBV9	TGTGCCAGCAGCGTATTGTCAGGGAGCAACGAGCAGTACTTC	CASSVLSGSNEQYF
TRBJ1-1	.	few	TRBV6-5	TGTGCCAGCAGTTATCCGCAGGGAAAGGGCACTGAAGCTTTCTTT	CASSYPQGKGTEAFF